This entry is about one T cell receptor beta chain. The clone's antigen remains unknown. The record has no base qualities; no much larger clone is one base away. Including cysteine and phenylalanine, the CDR3 has 13 amino acids. This entry keeps only the CDR3 DNA: 39 bases, framed from base 1. This sample is part of a study of T cell changes during pregnancy in multiple sclerosis (dated by TCRdb to between 2017 and 2020). About the investigation overall: The study looked at changes in the T cell repertoire across pregnancy in women with multiple sclerosis.

Receptor amplification or capture employed the immunoSEQ multiplex PCR assay. TCRdb's version of the immuneACCESS table is confined to in-frame rearrangements and falls short of the full clone set. An unresolved V gene accounts for under half of the shortfall where checked; the remainder is of unknown origin. Within this sample are tens of thousands of clones, with about 91% of them counted one time only. The top ten clonotypes cover about an eighth of the sample. The TCR comes from a female donor with multiple sclerosis, enrolled in a pregnancy study. The sample was CD8+ T cells from peripheral blood mononuclear cells, taken after pregnancy. The rearranged chain carries TRBV7-5 and TRBJ2-7; the table names TRBD2, a call not compared with the DNA. TRBV7-5 is a pseudogene. The CDR3 in this case is CVRSWRGSYEQYF. The DNA is as follows: TGTGTCAGAAGTTGGAGAGGGTCCTACGAGCAGTACTTC.